Reported below is one TCR beta chain. The antigen is undetermined. The sample originates from a study of cytomegalovirus exposure and HLA in healthy donors. Study observations and caveats: Per a prior analysis, the majority of TCR beta V segments were productive roughly 87% or roughly 30% of the time. Most of the CMV-associated TCR beta chains (in a later analysis) appeared to be HLA-restricted. In presence/absence analyses, roughly uniform sequencing depth across donors was assumed.

The CDR3 totals 13 residues. Germline CDR1 reads SQVTM; CDR2 reads ANQGSEA. With 4 bases removed from V and 4 bases from J, the gap between germline ends came to 13 bases. The PCR made use of 60 Vbeta and 13 Jbeta primers. In the authors' methods: Later, an analysis found about 80 million unique TCR beta chains, and 8.5 million to 14 million of these were shared. The method was immunoSEQ multiplex PCR; TCRdb's version includes in-frame clones alone and lacks a portion of them. V and J calls and clone size come straight from that table; D and trimming were deduced from the DNA. The table records roughly 190,000 clones, over 70% of them present only once.

Sequencing input: PBMCs. The J gene is TRBJ1-2, the V gene TRBV29-1, with D perhaps matching TRBD1 (6 bases). The TCR sequence derives from a woman aged 18-29 years in good health and CMV-seronegative. The CDR3 sequence is CSVGLGQTYGYTF. CDR3 bases: TGCAGCGTTGGATTGGGACAAACCTATGGCTACACCTTC.